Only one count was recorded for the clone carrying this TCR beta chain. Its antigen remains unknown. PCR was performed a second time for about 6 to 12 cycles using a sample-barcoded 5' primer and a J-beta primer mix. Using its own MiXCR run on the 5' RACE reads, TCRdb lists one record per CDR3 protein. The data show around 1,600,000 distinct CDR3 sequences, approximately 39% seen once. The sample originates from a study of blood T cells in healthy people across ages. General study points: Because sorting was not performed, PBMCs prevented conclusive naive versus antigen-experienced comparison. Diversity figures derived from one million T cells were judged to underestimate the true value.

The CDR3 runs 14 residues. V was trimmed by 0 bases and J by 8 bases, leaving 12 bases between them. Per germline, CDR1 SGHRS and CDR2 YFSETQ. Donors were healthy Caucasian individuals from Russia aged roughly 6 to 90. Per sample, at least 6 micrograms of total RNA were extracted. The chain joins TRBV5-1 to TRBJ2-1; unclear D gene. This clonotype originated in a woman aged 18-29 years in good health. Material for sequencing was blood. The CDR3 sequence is CASSLVLVVDEQFF. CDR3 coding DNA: TGCGCCAGCAGCTTGGTCCTAGTAGTCGATGAGCAGTTCTTC. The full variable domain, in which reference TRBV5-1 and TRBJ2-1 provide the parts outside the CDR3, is KAGVTQTPRYLIKTRGQQVTLSCSPISGHRSVSWYQQTPGQGLQFLFEYFSETQRNKGNFPGRFSGRQFSNSRSEMNVSTLELGDSALYLCASSLVLVVDEQFFGPGTRLTVL.